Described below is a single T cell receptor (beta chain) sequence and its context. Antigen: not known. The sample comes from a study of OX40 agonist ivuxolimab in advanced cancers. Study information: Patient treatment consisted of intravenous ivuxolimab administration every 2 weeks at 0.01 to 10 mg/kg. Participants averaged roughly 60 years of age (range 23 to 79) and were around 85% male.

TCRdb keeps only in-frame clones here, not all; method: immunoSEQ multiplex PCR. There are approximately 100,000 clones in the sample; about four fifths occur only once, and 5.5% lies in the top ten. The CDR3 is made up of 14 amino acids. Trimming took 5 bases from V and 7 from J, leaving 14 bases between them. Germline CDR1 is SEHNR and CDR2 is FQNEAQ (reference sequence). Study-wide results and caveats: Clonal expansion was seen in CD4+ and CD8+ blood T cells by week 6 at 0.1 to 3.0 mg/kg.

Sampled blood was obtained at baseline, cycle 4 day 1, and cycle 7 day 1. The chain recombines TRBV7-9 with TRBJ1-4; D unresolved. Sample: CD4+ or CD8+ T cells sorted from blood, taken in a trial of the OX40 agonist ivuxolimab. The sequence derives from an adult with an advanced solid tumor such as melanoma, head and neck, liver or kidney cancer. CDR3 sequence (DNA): TGTGCCAGCAGCCCCCGGGAGGGAAGTGAAAAACTGTTTTTT. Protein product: CASSPREGSEKLFF.